Here is one T cell receptor (beta chain) with its context. CDR3 length: 19 residues. Using immunoSEQ multiplex PCR, the repertoire was profiled, and TCRdb retains in-frame clones only, with some absent. Here the sample spans 300,000 to 500,000 clones, about 88% being singletons. This entry is derived from a study of Ad26.COV2.S vaccination and SARS-CoV-2 variants. Treatment defined: around 19 received Ad26.COV2.S at low or high dose, single or two shots; about 5 received placebo; per-sample allocation not given. Day 63 after the first vaccine or placebo injection was the time point for sampling. The material sequenced was peripheral blood, taken in a trial of Ad26.COV2.S vaccine versus placebo. The chain employs TRBV12-2 and TRBJ1-3; the table's D call TRBD1 went unverified against the DNA. TRBV12-2 is termed a pseudogene. The TCR comes from a person aged 18-65 years who received the Ad26.COV2.S COVID-19 vaccine or a placebo. The CDR3 bases are TGTGCAAGTCGCTTCGTTTTCCCCTGTAGAGGGGGCACTGGAAACACCATATATTTT. Encoded protein: CASRFVFPCRGGTGNTIYF.